The 25 T cell receptor beta chains below were found in one sample sequenced in a study of regulatory T cells in long-lasting Graves disease. Time point given: persistent/refractory GD, antithyroid drugs over 5 years with positive TRAb. Isolated PBMC RNA provided the starting material for the TCR library. According to the study, TCR beta libraries were built with iRepertoire HTBI primers and CDR3-region Arm-PCR. One entry per CDR3 protein, called by TCRdb with MiXCR from the multiplex PCR reads. Of 300,000 to 400,000 distinct CDR3 sequences in the sample, 20% were seen once. The starting material was peripheral blood mononuclear cells (PBMCs), obtained when the disease was refractory, from a patient treated with antithyroid drugs. The receptors here all came from a female donor with Graves disease.

In this sample, this clonotype turned up many times. The gene calls are TRBV27 and TRBJ1-1; D not resolved. The CDR3 spans 12 residues. V was pared by 5 bases and J by 2 bases, with 6 bases between. Germline assignment: CDR1 MNHEY and CDR2 SMNVEV (reference sequence). CDR3 amino acids: CASSRLNTEAFF. CDR3 in DNA: TGTGCCAGCAGTCGGTTAAACACTGAAGCTTTCTTT.

There are many counts of this clonotype. The chain employs TRBV11-2 and TRBJ2-7; TRBD1 agrees at 7 bases. J was trimmed by 2 bases and V by 4 bases; bases with no gene match: 11. The CDR3 is made up of 16 amino acids. Germline-derived CDR1 and CDR2 are SGHAT and FQNNGV. The DNA for the CDR3 is TGTGCCAGCAGCTCCGAGGACAGGTATAGGACCTACGAGCAGTACTTC. Translating it yields CASSSEDRYRTYEQYF.

V usage is TRBV29-1 and J usage is TRBJ2-7; weak D call: TRBD2 (6 bases). Germline-derived CDR1 and CDR2 are SQVTM and ANQGSEA. Trimming left V 4 bases short and J 4 bases short, with 11 bases between. The CDR3 is made up of 12 amino acids. CDR3 nucleotide sequence: TGCAGCGTTGGTAGACTAGATTACGAGCAGTACTTC. Its translation is CSVGRLDYEQYF.

There are a few counts of this clonotype. The chain joins TRBV13 to TRBJ1-2; D gene unclear. Germline CDR1 reads PRHDT; CDR2 reads FYEKMQ (reference sequence). Trimming left V 2 bases short and J 4 bases short, with 11 bases between. This CDR3 region has 14 residues. The chain's CDR3 is CASSLRRAFYGYTF. CDR3 DNA sequence: TGTGCCAGCAGCTTAAGGAGGGCGTTCTATGGCTACACCTTC.

The rearrangement links TRBV9 to TRBJ2-7, with 9 bases matching TRBD1. V lost 3 bases and J lost 4; bases outside the gene matches: 8. CDR3 length equals 15 residues. Germline assignment: CDR1 SGDLS and CDR2 YYNGEE. CDR3 region: CASSGLTGGAYEQYF. DNA of the CDR3: TGTGCCAGCAGCGGGTTGACAGGGGGGGCTTACGAGCAGTACTTC.

This clonotype has at least ten counts. The chain couples TRBV12-3 or TRBV12-4 to TRBJ2-7; TRBD2 matches at 9 bases. V lost 5 bases, J lost 0 bases, and 2 bases stayed unmatched. The CDR3 length is 14 residues. This CDR3 reads CASSPSGVSYEQYF. The CDR3 nucleotides are TGTGCCAGCAGTCCTAGCGGGGTCTCCTACGAGCAGTACTTC.

This clonotype was recorded a few times. The V call is TRBV10-3, the J call TRBJ1-5, with unresolved D. V lost 3 bases and J lost 0, with 9 bases in between. Looked up from germline, CDR1 is ENHRY and CDR2 is SYGVKD. The CDR3 contains 15 residues. The CDR3 reads CAISENSNSNQPQHF. In DNA, the CDR3 is TGTGCCATCAGTGAAAACAGTAATAGCAATCAGCCCCAGCATTTT.

The rearrangement joins TRBV24-1 to TRBJ1-2, with D unclear. From germline, CDR1 is KGHDR and CDR2 SFDVKD. The CDR3 has 13 residues. V lost 3 bases to trimming and J lost 7 bases, with 11 bases between them. CDR3 in amino acids: CATSDPNGFGYTF. CDR3 nucleotide sequence: TGTGCCACCAGTGATCCAAACGGTTTTGGCTACACCTTC.

There are many counts of this clonotype. The chain has TRBV19 and TRBJ1-2; 8 bases are a match to TRBD1. The CDR3 totals 15 residues. Germline CDR1 is LNHDA and CDR2 is SQIVND (reference sequence). J lost 8 bases, V lost 3 bases, and 11 bases had no gene match. The CDR3 region has the DNA TGTGCCAGTAGTATCCACCGGGACAGGACCCAAGGCTACACCTTC. Translating it yields CASSIHRDRTQGYTF.

Notes on this clonotype: This clone may be a read error of a much larger clone one base away. The V gene is TRBV7-2, the J gene TRBJ1-1; a weak D match, TRBD1 (6 bases). The CDR3 extends over 14 amino acids. The ends were cut back, 5 bases at V and 6 bases at J, with 16 bases in the middle. Germline-derived CDR1 and CDR2 are SGHTA and FQGNSA. The CDR3 sequence is CASSPGTSNAEAFF. CDR3 bases: TGTGCCAGCAGCCCCGGGACATCTAACGCTGAAGCTTTCTTT.

This clonotype was seen more than once but under ten times. This chain links TRBV20-1 with TRBJ1-5; D is ambiguous. Looked up from germline, CDR1 is DFQATT and CDR2 is SNEGSKA (reference sequence). The CDR3 spans 14 residues. V was shortened by 3 bases and J by 4 bases, with 13 bases between the two germline ends. Here the CDR3 reads CSARRTAGNQPQHF. The CDR3 DNA is TGCAGTGCTAGGAGGACGGCGGGGAATCAGCCCCAGCATTTT.

Many counts were recorded for this clonotype. The chain is built from TRBV7-8 and TRBJ2-7; possible D gene TRBD1, 5 bases. Trimming took off 0 bases at V and 12 bases at J, with 12 bases between the two ends. The CDR3 has 12 residues. CDR1 and CDR2 (germline): SGHVS, FQNEAQ. The CDR3 sequence: CASSLAEGEWYF. CDR3 bases: TGTGCCAGCAGCTTAGCGGAAGGGGAATGGTACTTC. Using reference TRBV7-8 and TRBJ2-7 for the parts outside the CDR3, the full variable domain is GAGVSQSPRYKVAKRGQDVALRCDPISGHVSLFWYQQALGQGPEFLTYFQNEAQLDKSGLPSDRFFAERPEGSVSTLKIQRTQQEDSAVYLCASSLAEGEWYFGPGTRLTVT.

This clonotype showed up many times. The chain carries TRBV11-2 and TRBJ2-7; 7 nucleotides align to TRBD2. Trimming took 1 base from V and 9 from J; bases not matched to a gene: 9. CDR1 and CDR2 (germline): SGHAT, FQNNGV. This CDR3 is built from 14 residues. CDR3 DNA sequence: TGTGCCAGCAGCTTAGGAGCGGGAAGAGCGGGGCAGTACTTC. It codes for CASSLGAGRAGQYF.

This clonotype was detected many times. The V call is TRBV28, the J call TRBJ2-5; 9 bases line up with TRBD2. After removal of 2 bases from V and 5 bases from J, the junction contained 9 bases not matched to a gene. This CDR3 spans 16 amino acids. Germline assignment: CDR1 MDHEN and CDR2 SYDVKM. CDR3 amino acids: CASSLGLSGSRETQYF. The CDR3 DNA is TGTGCCAGCAGTTTAGGCCTTAGCGGGAGTAGGGAGACCCAGTACTTC.

This clonotype was detected many times. CDR3 residues: CASSYSGPVLRGYTF. CDR3 nucleotides: TGTGCCAGCAGTTATTCCGGGCCTGTCCTCAGGGGCTACACCTTC. The chain employs TRBV6-5 and TRBJ1-2, with D uncertain. V dropped 3 bases and J dropped 8 bases, with 19 bases sitting between them. This CDR3 has 15 amino acids. Per germline, CDR1 MNHEY and CDR2 SVGAGI.

This clonotype was observed at least ten times. V gene TRBV18 combines with J gene TRBJ2-7, with D possibly called TRBD1 or TRBD2 (5 bases each). Per germline, CDR1 KGHSH and CDR2 LQKENI. The CDR3 extends over 14 amino acids. V lost 3 bases, J lost 2 bases, and 11 bases lay in between. CDR3 residues: CASSPGARAYEQYF. CDR3 coding DNA: TGTGCCAGCTCACCCGGGGCTAGGGCCTACGAGCAGTACTTC.

The rearrangement links TRBV28 to TRBJ1-5; weak D call: TRBD1 (5 bases). Germline V gives CDR1 MDHEN, CDR2 SYDVKM. The CDR3 covers 14 residues. Trimming removed 6 bases from V and 5 bases from J, with 14 bases in between. DNA for the CDR3: TGTGCCAGCAGGGCCGCCTGGGGCCATCAGCCCCAGCATTTT. It yields the protein CASRAAWGHQPQHF.

This clonotype was seen at least ten times. The gene calls are TRBV14 and TRBJ1-2, with unresolved D. V was cut by 1 base and J by 6 bases, with 12 bases left in between. The CDR3 sequence is 14 residues long. The germline V gene encodes CDR1 SGHDN and CDR2 FVKESK. The CDR3 nucleotides are TGTGCCAGCAGCCAAGGCGGCACTCAGGATGGCTACACCTTC. Amino acids: CASSQGGTQDGYTF.

Comments on this clonotype: Being one base from a much bigger clone, this may be a read error. V is TRBV18 and J is TRBJ1-1, with a tentative D call TRBD1 (6 bases). Germline CDR1 KGHSH, CDR2 LQKENI. The CDR3 runs 11 residues. The CDR3 reads CASSHEGEALF. The CDR3 DNA reads TGTGCCAGCTCACACGAGGGGGAGGCTCTCTTT. The full variable domain, its missing parts supplied by reference TRBV18 and TRBJ1-1, is NAGVMQNPRHLVRRRGQEARLRCSPMKGHSHVYWYRQLPEEGLKFMVYLQKENIIDESGMPKERFSAEFPKEGPSILRIQQVVRGDSAAYFCASSHEGEALFGQGTRLTVV.

The sample holds many counts of this clonotype. This chain connects TRBV11-2 to TRBJ2-2; 15 bases align to TRBD2. The length of the CDR3 is 19 residues. With V trimmed by 5 bases and J by 0 bases, 7 bases remained unmatched. Germline lookup yields CDR1 SGHAT and CDR2 FQNNGV. In DNA form, the CDR3 reads TGTGCCAGCAGCGCGGGGACTAGCGGGGGGCTACCGAACACCGGGGAGCTGTTTTTT. Translating it yields CASSAGTSGGLPNTGELFF.

V usage is TRBV7-9 and J usage is TRBJ1-4; TRBD1 matches at 7 bases. CDR3 length: 16 residues. V lost 1 base to trimming and J lost 8 bases; unmatched junction nucleotides: 10. Germline V gives CDR1 SEHNR, CDR2 FQNEAQ (reference sequence). CDR3 sequence (DNA): TGTGCCAGCAGCTTAGGGGGACAGTTCAGTGGGGAAAAACTGTTTTTT. This sequence encodes CASSLGGQFSGEKLFF.

This clonotype was picked up a small number of times. The chain uses TRBV5-5 and TRBJ1-2; maybe TRBD1 (6 bases). V lost 5 bases and J 2 bases, leaving 22 bases between the germline ends. This CDR3 spans 17 amino acids. From germline, CDR1 is SGHKS and CDR2 YYEKEE (reference sequence). The CDR3 here is CASSHLVEDSSNYGYTF. In DNA, the CDR3 is TGTGCCAGCAGTCACCTCGTCGAGGACAGCTCGAACTATGGCTACACCTTC.

The chain uses TRBV18 and TRBJ2-7, with D uncertain. Germline V gene lookup returns CDR1 KGHSH and CDR2 LQKENI. The length of the CDR3 is 13 residues. V gave up 1 base and J gave up 3 bases, with 7 bases separating them. The chain's CDR3 is CASSPRDRYEQYF. Written as DNA, the CDR3 is TGTGCCAGCTCACCACGAGACCGCTACGAGCAGTACTTC.

This clonotype was detected many times. The J gene is TRBJ2-5, the V gene TRBV19; 8 bases are a match to TRBD1. The trim removed 3 bases at V and 4 bases at J, leaving 4 bases unmatched. Germline-derived CDR1 and CDR2 are LNHDA and SQIVND (reference sequence). The CDR3 is made up of 14 amino acids. The CDR3 loop is CASSISGGLETQYF. CDR3 sequence (DNA): TGTGCCAGTAGTATCTCAGGGGGCTTAGAGACCCAGTACTTC.

The chain couples TRBV29-1 to TRBJ2-7; 7 bases agree with TRBD1. The CDR3 has 12 amino acids. Germline CDR1 SQVTM, CDR2 ANQGSEA. Germline trimming cut 6 bases from V and 3 bases from J; bases unmatched to any gene: 5. The CDR3 is CSVLGQDYEQYF. DNA for the CDR3: TGCAGCGTGCTAGGACAGGACTACGAGCAGTACTTC.